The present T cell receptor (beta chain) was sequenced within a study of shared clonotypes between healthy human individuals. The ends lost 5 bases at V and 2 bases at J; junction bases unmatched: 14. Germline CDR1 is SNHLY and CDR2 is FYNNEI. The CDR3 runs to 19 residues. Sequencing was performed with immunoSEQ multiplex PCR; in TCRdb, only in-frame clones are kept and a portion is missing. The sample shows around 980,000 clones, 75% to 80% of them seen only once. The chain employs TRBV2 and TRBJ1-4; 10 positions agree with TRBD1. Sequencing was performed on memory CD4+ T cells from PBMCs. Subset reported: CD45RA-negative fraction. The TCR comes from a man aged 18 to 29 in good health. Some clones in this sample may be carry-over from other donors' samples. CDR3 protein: CASSFYFLRQGATNEKLFF. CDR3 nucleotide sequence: TGTGCCAGCAGTTTTTACTTTCTTCGACAGGGGGCGACTAATGAAAAACTGTTTTTT.